This TCR beta chain was sequenced during a study of early T cells in non-severe SARS-CoV-2 infection. Study context: Sequencing used unsorted whole-blood bulk RNA, so chains lack pairing. Study observations and caveats: Matches to VDJdb favored anti-spike CD8 responses and missed private and CD4 specificities.

Unique molecular identifiers tagged individual cDNA molecules. TCRdb fed the 5' RACE reads into MiXCR, producing one record per CDR3 protein. The sample holds 35,000 to 40,000 distinct CDR3 sequences, under 5% seen once. This clonotype was detected ten times or more. The antigen is unknown. With 6 bases clipped from V and 7 bases from J, the junction kept 6 bases outside the gene matches. Germline-derived CDR1 and CDR2 are MNHNY and SVGAGI (reference sequence). CDR3 length equals 15 residues. This sequence joins TRBV6-6 and TRBJ2-7; 16 positions match TRBD2. Input material: whole blood. The sequence came from an adult who was a healthcare worker with PCR-confirmed SARS-CoV-2 infection or an uninfected control (not recorded which). Written as DNA, the CDR3 is TGTGCCAGCAGCCCGGGACTAGCGGGGGGGTCAGAGCAGTACTTC. The encoded protein is CASSPGLAGGSEQYF.